This entry lists 10 T cell receptor beta chains sequenced from one sample in a study of blood T cell repertoires in COVID-19. Sequencing was performed with immunoSEQ multiplex PCR; in TCRdb, only in-frame clones are kept and a portion is missing. The data hold about 110,000 clones, with around 90% observed a single time. Sequencing was performed on peripheral blood. These receptors were obtained from a human donor in a cohort sampled during active COVID-19.

The chain uses TRBV2 and TRBJ2-3; D not resolved. The germline CDR1 and CDR2 sequences are SNHLY and FYNNEI. The CDR3 extends over 14 amino acids. V was trimmed by 2 bases and J by 1 base, leaving 7 bases between them. The CDR3 DNA follows: TGTGCCAGCAGTGAAAACCTACGCACAGATACGCAGTATTTT. It encodes CASSENLRTDTQYF.

This chain uses TRBV7-9 with TRBJ1-2; no clear D gene. The germline gives CDR1 SEHNR, CDR2 FQNEAQ (reference sequence). V was cut by 1 base and J by 2 bases, with 11 bases left in between. This CDR3 has 15 residues. As DNA, the CDR3 is TGTGCCAGCAGCTTAGGTGGAGGAAGAAACTATGGCTACACCTTC. It yields the protein CASSLGGGRNYGYTF.

CDR3 region: CAIRPGQGKEGAGELFF. Here the CDR3 DNA reads TGTGCCATCAGGCCGGGACAGGGTAAGGAAGGAGCCGGGGAGCTGTTTTTT. This chain joins TRBV10-3 and TRBJ2-2; 9 bases are shared with TRBD1. Germline CDR1 is ENHRY and CDR2 is SYGVKD. The CDR3 is 17 residues long. The ends lost 6 bases at V and 6 bases at J; junction bases unmatched: 14.

The rearrangement links TRBV3-1 (or the pseudogene TRBV3-2) to TRBJ2-7, with D maybe TRBD2 (5 bases). CDR1 is LGHDT and CDR2 is YNNKEL in the germline V gene (reference sequence). The CDR3 is 15 residues long. V was pared by 3 bases and J by 1 base, with 13 bases between. The CDR3 region is CASSQGLAMSYEQYF. The CDR3, as DNA: TGTGCCAGCAGCCAGGGTCTAGCAATGTCCTACGAGCAGTACTTC.

The J gene is TRBJ1-3, the V gene TRBV6-6, with 8 bases that match TRBD1. CDR1 is MNHNY and CDR2 is SVGAGI in the germline V gene (reference sequence). V gave up 5 bases and J gave up 2 bases; unmatched junction bases: 11. The CDR3 is 17 residues long. The CDR3 DNA follows: TGTGCCAGCAGTCGCCGGGACAGGACGAGAGCTGGAAACACCATATATTTT. This gives the protein CASSRRDRTRAGNTIYF.

The chain carries TRBV6-1 and TRBJ2-7; 8 bases line up with TRBD1. The CDR3 has 14 amino acids. Germline V gene sequence: CDR1 MNHNS, CDR2 SASEGT. J lost 3 bases, V lost 1 base, and 2 bases had no gene match. The DNA for the CDR3 is TGTGCCAGCAGTGAAGTAGGGACAGGCTACGAGCAGTACTTC. It specifies CASSEVGTGYEQYF.

The rearrangement joins TRBV5-1 to TRBJ2-7, with 10 nucleotides matching TRBD2. CDR3 size: 14 residues. V dropped 5 bases and J dropped 2; count of bases not matched to a gene: 4. Germline values: CDR1 SGHRS, CDR2 YFSETQ. This chain's CDR3 is CASSLAGVTYEQYF. In DNA form, the CDR3 reads TGCGCCAGCAGTCTAGCGGGAGTAACCTACGAGCAGTACTTC. Full variable domain (missing parts from reference TRBV5-1 and TRBJ2-7): KAGVTQTPRYLIKTRGQQVTLSCSPISGHRSVSWYQQTPGQGLQFLFEYFSETQRNKGNFPGRFSGRQFSNSRSEMNVSTLELGDSALYLCASSLAGVTYEQYFGPGTRLTVT.

The table lists this clone with a count of one. V and J are TRBV5-1 and TRBJ2-1; maybe TRBD2 (6 bases). Germline V gives CDR1 SGHRS, CDR2 YFSETQ. The V end lost 0 bases, the J end lost 8 bases, and 15 bases lay between the germline ends. This CDR3 comprises 15 residues. The DNA of the CDR3 is TGCGCCAGCAGCTTGGGGGCGTCCCGGAGGGATGAGCAGTTCTTC. Its protein product is CASSLGASRRDEQFF.

J is TRBJ2-4 and V is TRBV10-3, with 10 bases fitting TRBD2. Germline V gene lookup returns CDR1 ENHRY and CDR2 SYGVKD. This CDR3 has 17 amino acids. V lost 3 bases and J lost 0; bases outside the gene matches: 5. The CDR3 nucleotides read TGTGCCATCAGTGATCCTAGCGGGGGCCTAGCCAAAAACATTCAGTACTTC. It encodes CAISDPSGGLAKNIQYF.

The genes are TRBV2 and TRBJ1-5; D unclear. This CDR3 contains 12 residues. V was trimmed by 7 bases and J by 8 bases, leaving 12 bases between them. Germline lookup yields CDR1 SNHLY and CDR2 FYNNEI. The CDR3 protein is CASTVGSEPQHF. CDR3 nucleotides: TGTGCCAGCACGGTGGGCTCGGAGCCCCAGCATTTT.